Sequencing of this TCR beta chain was carried out in a study of cytomegalovirus exposure and HLA in healthy donors. General study points: TCR beta V segments were, for the most part, productive about 87% or about 30% of the time in an earlier analysis. According to a later analysis, most TCR beta chains associated with CMV appeared HLA-restricted.

The V gene's germline CDR1 is SQVTM and CDR2 ANQGSEA. CDR3 length: 15 amino acids. V shed 0 bases, J shed 5 bases, and the junction held 6 bases outside the gene matches. Amplification used 60 Vbeta primers and 13 Jbeta primers. The table came from immunoSEQ multiplex PCR; TCRdb's copy has only in-frame clones and leaves some out. This table lists about 65,000 clones. Comments on this clone: Its cognate antigen is unknown.

The sample comprised PBMCs. V and J are TRBV29-1 and TRBJ2-1; 8 bases align to TRBD2. The TCR originated in a boy aged 10-17 years in good health and CMV-seronegative. CDR3 sequence: CSVEDPGRADNEQFF. Written as DNA, the CDR3 is TGCAGCGTTGAAGACCCCGGGAGGGCCGACAATGAGCAGTTCTTC.